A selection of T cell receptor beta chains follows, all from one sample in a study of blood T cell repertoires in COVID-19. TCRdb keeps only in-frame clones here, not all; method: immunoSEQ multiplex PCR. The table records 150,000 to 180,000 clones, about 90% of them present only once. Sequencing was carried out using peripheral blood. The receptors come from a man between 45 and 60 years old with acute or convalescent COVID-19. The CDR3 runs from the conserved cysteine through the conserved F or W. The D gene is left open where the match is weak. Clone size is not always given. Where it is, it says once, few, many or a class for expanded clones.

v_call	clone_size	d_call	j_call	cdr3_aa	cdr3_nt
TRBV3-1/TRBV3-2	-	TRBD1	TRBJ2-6	CASSQERTGVSGANVLTF	TGTGCCAGCAGCCAAGAGCGGACAGGAGTCTCTGGGGCCAACGTCCTGACTTTC
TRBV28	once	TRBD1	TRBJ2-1	CASSPRWGQGYNEQFF	TGTGCCAGCAGTCCCCGGTGGGGACAGGGATACAATGAGCAGTTCTTC
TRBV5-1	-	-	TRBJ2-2	CASSRRQGGTGELFF	TGCGCCAGCAGCCGGAGACAGGGAGGAACCGGGGAGCTGTTTTTT
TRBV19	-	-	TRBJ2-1	CASSGRLDNEQFF	TGTGCCAGTAGCGGCAGACTTGACAATGAGCAGTTCTTC
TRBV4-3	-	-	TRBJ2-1	CASSQGAGAGEQFF	TGCGCCAGCAGCCAAGGGGCGGGGGCCGGTGAGCAGTTCTTC
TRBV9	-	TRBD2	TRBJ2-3	CASSPRPLTSGTDTQYF	TGTGCCAGCAGCCCTCGTCCCCTTACTAGCGGCACAGATACGCAGTATTTT
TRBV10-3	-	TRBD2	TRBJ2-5	CAISDRGASGGSKTQYF	TGTGCCATCAGTGATAGGGGGGCTAGCGGGGGATCGAAGACCCAGTACTTC
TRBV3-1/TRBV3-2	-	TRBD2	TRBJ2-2	CASSQGPGGGTGELFF	TGTGCCAGCAGCCAAGGGCCCGGGGGGGGCACCGGGGAGCTGTTTTTT
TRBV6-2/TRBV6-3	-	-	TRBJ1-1	CASSYSEWDIVQAGTEAFF	TGTGCCAGCAGTTACTCGGAATGGGACATTGTCCAGGCCGGCACTGAAGCTTTCTTT
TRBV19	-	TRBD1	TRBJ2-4	CASSGGGTGENIQYF	TGTGCCAGTAGTGGGGGAGGGACAGGGGAAAACATTCAGTACTTC
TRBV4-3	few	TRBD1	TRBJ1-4	CASSLGQGTFNEKLFF	TGCGCCAGCAGCCTCGGACAGGGTACCTTTAATGAAAAACTGTTTTTT
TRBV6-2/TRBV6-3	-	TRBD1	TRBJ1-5	CASSFNDRGYQPQHF	TGTGCCAGCAGTTTCAACGACAGGGGATATCAGCCCCAGCATTTT
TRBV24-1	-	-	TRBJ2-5	CATSEPGGTRQETQYF	TGTGCCACCAGTGAACCAGGGGGGACACGTCAAGAGACCCAGTACTTC
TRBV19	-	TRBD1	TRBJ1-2	CASSIVATGWYGYTF	TGTGCCAGTAGTATAGTAGCGACAGGGTGGTATGGCTACACCTTC
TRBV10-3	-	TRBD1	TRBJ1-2	CAISKWTGRVDGYTF	TGTGCCATCAGTAAATGGACAGGGAGAGTCGATGGCTACACCTTC
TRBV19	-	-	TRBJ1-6	CASSRADPWNSPLHF	TGTGCCAGTAGTAGGGCCGACCCATGGAATTCACCCCTCCACTTT
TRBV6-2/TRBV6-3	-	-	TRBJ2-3	CASSTIAAGPATDTQYF	TGTGCCAGCAGCACCATCGCGGCGGGGCCCGCCACAGATACGCAGTATTTT
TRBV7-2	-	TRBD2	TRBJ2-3	CASSLFFSGGRGTDTQYF	TGTGCCAGCAGCTTATTCTTCTCTGGCGGGAGAGGAACAGATACGCAGTATTTT
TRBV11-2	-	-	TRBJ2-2	CASSFEQTNTGELFF	TGTGCCAGCAGCTTTGAACAAACGAACACCGGGGAGCTGTTTTTT
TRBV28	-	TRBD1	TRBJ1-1	CASSLPSTGAEAFF	TGTGCCAGCAGTTTACCCTCGACAGGGGCTGAAGCTTTCTTT
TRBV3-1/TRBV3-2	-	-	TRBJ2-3	CASSQEALAQVGDTQYF	TGTGCCAGCAGCCAAGAAGCGCTAGCGCAGGTGGGAGATACGCAGTATTTT
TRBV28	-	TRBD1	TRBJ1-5	CASRSPFYRGSGNQPQHF	TGTGCCAGCAGGTCCCCGTTTTACAGGGGGTCAGGCAATCAGCCCCAGCATTTT
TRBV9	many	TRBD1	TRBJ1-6	CASSVGPTGESPLHF	TGTGCCAGCAGCGTAGGCCCGACAGGGGAATCACCCCTCCACTTT
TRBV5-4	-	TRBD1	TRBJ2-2	CASSFRQGPNTGELFF	TGTGCCAGCAGCTTTCGACAGGGGCCGAACACCGGGGAGCTGTTTTTT
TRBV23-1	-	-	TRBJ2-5	CASSPSRTGTCIQYF	TGCGCCAGCAGCCCTTCCCGGACGGGAACCTGTATCCAGTACTTC
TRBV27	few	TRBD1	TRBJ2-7	CASAILAGTGGRGEQYF	TGTGCCAGCGCAATCTTGGCCGGGACAGGGGGCAGGGGCGAGCAGTACTTC
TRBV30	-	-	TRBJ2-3	CAWSGVGRRGVSGTDTQYF	TGTGCCTGGAGCGGTGTGGGGCGGAGGGGAGTCTCGGGCACAGATACGCAGTATTTT
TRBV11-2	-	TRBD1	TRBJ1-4	CASSYRTGLDEKLFF	TGTGCCAGCAGTTATAGGACAGGGCTTGATGAAAAACTGTTTTTT
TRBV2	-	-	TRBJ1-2	CASSVRGANYGYTF	TGTGCCAGCAGTGTGCGGGGTGCTAACTATGGCTACACCTTC
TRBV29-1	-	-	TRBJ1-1	CSVDLGQRESAFF	TGCAGCGTTGACCTCGGACAGCGTGAATCAGCTTTCTTT
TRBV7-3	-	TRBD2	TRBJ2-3	CASSKLAGNTQYF	TGTGCCAGCAGCAAACTAGCGGGAAATACGCAGTATTTT
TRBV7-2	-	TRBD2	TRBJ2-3	CASGNEAGRGTDTQYF	TGTGCCAGCGGGAACGAGGCGGGGAGGGGCACAGATACGCAGTATTTT
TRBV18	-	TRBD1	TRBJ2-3	CASSPSQGDDTQYF	TGTGCCAGCTCACCCTCACAGGGGGACGATACGCAGTATTTT
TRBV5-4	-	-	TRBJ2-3	CASSLRVSESTDTQYF	TGTGCCAGCAGCTTAAGGGTTAGCGAGAGCACAGATACGCAGTATTTT
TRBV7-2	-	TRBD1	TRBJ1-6	CASSGQTGGNSPLHF	TGTGCCAGCAGCGGCCAGACAGGGGGTAATTCACCCCTCCACTTT
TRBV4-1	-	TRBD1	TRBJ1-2	CASSQDSPRQGLYGYTF	TGCGCCAGCAGCCAAGATTCCCCCAGACAGGGCCTCTATGGCTACACCTTC
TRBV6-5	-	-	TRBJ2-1	CASSPASRGNEQFF	TGTGCCAGCAGTCCGGCGTCGCGGGGCAATGAGCAGTTCTTC
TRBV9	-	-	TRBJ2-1	CASSVVNSNEQFF	TGTGCCAGCAGCGTAGTGAACAGCAATGAGCAGTTCTTC
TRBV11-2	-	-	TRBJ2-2	CASSLTAGTGELFF	TGTGCCAGCAGCTTAACGGCGGGGACGGGGGAGCTGTTTTTT
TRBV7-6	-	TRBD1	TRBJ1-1	CASSPGTGDTEAFF	TGTGCCAGCAGCCCAGGGACAGGGGATACTGAAGCTTTCTTT
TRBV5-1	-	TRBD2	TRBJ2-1	CASSLVGPGGPNEQFF	TGCGCCAGCAGCCTGGTAGGACCGGGAGGGCCCAATGAGCAGTTCTTC
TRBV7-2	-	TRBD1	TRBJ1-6	CASSDRGLTALHF	TGTGCCAGCAGCGACAGGGGACTCACCGCCCTCCACTTT
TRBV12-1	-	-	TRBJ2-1	CASSFVAGGYNEQFF	TGTGCCAGCAGCTTTGTAGCGGGAGGTTACAATGAGCAGTTCTTC
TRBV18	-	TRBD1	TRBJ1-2	CASSTGQGAGYYGYTF	TGTGCCAGCTCAACCGGACAGGGAGCGGGTTACTATGGCTACACCTTC
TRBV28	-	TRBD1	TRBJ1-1	CASSRPGQAIREAFF	TGTGCCAGCAGTCGACCGGGACAGGCTATCCGTGAAGCTTTCTTT
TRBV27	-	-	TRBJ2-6	CASSFSSGANVLTF	TGTGCCAGCAGTTTCAGCTCTGGGGCCAACGTCCTGACTTTC